This section outlines one T cell receptor (beta chain) sequence together with its context. Its antigen remains unknown. The ends were cut back, 4 bases at V and 0 bases at J, with 9 bases in the middle. The CDR3 totals 14 residues. Germline V gene data show CDR1 as SGHDT and CDR2 as YYEEEE. The data are from a study of OX40 agonist ivuxolimab in advanced cancers. Across the study: Patients receiving dose escalation had hepatocellular carcinoma, melanoma, renal cell or head and neck cancer. Study-wide points: Clonal expansion from baseline to week 6 occurred in both CD4+ and CD8+ T cells.

Sequencing was performed with immunoSEQ multiplex PCR; in TCRdb, only in-frame clones are kept and a portion is missing. The sample lists more than 35,000 clones, about 80% seen once, with 7.5% to 10% in the top ten. The chain links TRBV5-6 to TRBJ2-3; D remains unclear. This TCR was sampled from an adult with an advanced solid tumor such as melanoma, head and neck, liver or kidney cancer. Sequences were derived from CD4+ or CD8+ T cells sorted from blood, sampled in a trial of the OX40 agonist ivuxolimab. The CDR3 bases are TGTGCCAGCAGCCCTTTATTAAGCACAGATACGCAGTATTTT. Its translation is CASSPLLSTDTQYF.